This T cell receptor beta chain was recorded in a study of Graves' ophthalmopathy and Graves' hyperthyroidism. Study results and caveats: Most expanded thyroid clonotypes above 0.001 frequency also appeared in blood. The model flagged ophthalmopathy progression at 65% to 71% sensitivity and 72% to 75% specificity.

The authors amplified TCR beta CDR3 regions from RNA transcripts. Following a first-round RT-PCR that used HTBI primers, a second-round multiplex PCR was carried out. TCRdb analysed the multiplex PCR reads with MiXCR anew, one entry per CDR3 protein. The data contain about 400,000 distinct CDR3 sequences, 15% to 20% of them singletons. Exclusion applied to patients with other autoimmune diseases, uncontrolled infections, pregnancy or lactation. This CDR3 spans 14 amino acids. Germline values: CDR1 LNHDA, CDR2 SQIVND (reference sequence). V dropped 0 bases and J dropped 5 bases, with 10 bases sitting between them. This clonotype was seen repeatedly, ten times or more. Its antigen is undetermined.

The chain joins TRBV19 to TRBJ2-5; D is possibly TRBD1 or TRBD2 (6 bases each). The origin of this receptor is a woman between 18 and 30 years old with Graves' ophthalmopathy. The sample comprised peripheral blood. The CDR3 DNA is TGTGCCAGTAGTATAGAAGAAGGGGGGGAGACCCAGTACTTC. As protein: CASSIEEGGETQYF.